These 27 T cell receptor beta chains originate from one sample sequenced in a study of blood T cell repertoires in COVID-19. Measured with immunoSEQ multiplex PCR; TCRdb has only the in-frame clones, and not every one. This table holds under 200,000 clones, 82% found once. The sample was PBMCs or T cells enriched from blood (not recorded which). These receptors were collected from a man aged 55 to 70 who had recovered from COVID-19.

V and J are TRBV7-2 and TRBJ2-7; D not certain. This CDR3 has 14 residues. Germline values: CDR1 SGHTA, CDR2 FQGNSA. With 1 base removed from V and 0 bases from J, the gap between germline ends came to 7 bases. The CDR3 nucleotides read TGTGCCAGCAGCTTAGGGGCTGCCTCCTACGAGCAGTACTTC. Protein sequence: CASSLGAASYEQYF.

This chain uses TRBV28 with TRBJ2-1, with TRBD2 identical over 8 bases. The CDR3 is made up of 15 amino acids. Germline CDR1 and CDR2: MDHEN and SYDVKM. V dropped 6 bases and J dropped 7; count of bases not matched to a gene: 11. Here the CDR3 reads CASSPLGTRTNEQFF. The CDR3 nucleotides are TGTGCCAGCAGCCCTCTCGGGACTAGAACGAATGAGCAGTTCTTC.

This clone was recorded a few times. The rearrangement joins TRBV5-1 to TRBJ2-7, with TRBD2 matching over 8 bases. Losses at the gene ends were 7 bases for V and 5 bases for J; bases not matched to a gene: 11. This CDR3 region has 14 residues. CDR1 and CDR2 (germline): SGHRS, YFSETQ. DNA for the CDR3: TGCGCCAGCTCTAGTGGGACTAGAAGCAACGAGCAGTACTTC. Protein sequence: CASSSGTRSNEQYF.

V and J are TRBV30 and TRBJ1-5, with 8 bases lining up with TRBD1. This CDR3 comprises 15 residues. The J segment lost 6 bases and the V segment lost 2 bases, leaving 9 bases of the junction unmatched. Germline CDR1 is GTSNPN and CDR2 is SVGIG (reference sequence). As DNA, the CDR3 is TGTGCCTGGAGTAGAAAGACAGGGGCGAGTCAGCCCCAGCATTTT. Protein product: CAWSRKTGASQPQHF.

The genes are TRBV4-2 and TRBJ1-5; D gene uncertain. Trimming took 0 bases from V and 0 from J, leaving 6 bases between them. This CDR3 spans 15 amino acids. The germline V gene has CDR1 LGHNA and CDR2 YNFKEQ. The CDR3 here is CASSQDYNSNQPQHF. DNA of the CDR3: TGTGCCAGCAGCCAAGATTACAATAGCAATCAGCCCCAGCATTTT.

For the CDR3, the DNA is TGTGCCAGCAGCCCCCGGACTAGCGGTCCCTACGAGCAGTACTTC. Translated, it gives CASSPRTSGPYEQYF. The V call is TRBV5-5, the J call TRBJ2-7, with TRBD2 matching 10 bases. Germline-derived CDR1 and CDR2 are SGHKS and YYEKEE (reference sequence). This CDR3 spans 15 amino acids. V trimming: 4 bases; J trimming: 2 bases; junction bases outside the gene matches: 6.

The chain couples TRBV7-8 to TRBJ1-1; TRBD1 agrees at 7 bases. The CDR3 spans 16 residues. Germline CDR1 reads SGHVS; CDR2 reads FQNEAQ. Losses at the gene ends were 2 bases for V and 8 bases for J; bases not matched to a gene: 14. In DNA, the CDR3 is TGTGCCAGCAGCTTAAGGGACAGTCTCTCTTACCCGGAAGCTTTCTTT. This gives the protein CASSLRDSLSYPEAFF.

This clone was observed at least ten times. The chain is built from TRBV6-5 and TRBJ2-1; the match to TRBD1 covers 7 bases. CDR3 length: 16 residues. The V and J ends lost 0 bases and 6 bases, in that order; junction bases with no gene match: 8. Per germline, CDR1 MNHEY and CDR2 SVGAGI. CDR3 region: CASSYSNRGIFNEQFF. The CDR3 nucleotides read TGTGCCAGCAGTTACTCAAACAGGGGAATCTTCAATGAGCAGTTCTTC.

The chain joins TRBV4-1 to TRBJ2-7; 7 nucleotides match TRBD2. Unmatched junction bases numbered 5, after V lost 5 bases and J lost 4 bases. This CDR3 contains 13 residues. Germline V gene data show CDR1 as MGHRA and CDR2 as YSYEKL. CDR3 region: CASSAGDQYEQYF. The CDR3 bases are TGCGCCAGCAGCGCGGGGGACCAATACGAGCAGTACTTC.

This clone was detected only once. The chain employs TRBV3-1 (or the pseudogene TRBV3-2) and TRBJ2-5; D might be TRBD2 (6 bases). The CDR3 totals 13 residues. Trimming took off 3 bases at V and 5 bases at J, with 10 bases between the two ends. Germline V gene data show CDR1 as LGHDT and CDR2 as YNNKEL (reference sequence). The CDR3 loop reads CASSHFRGETQYF. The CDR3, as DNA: TGTGCCAGCAGCCACTTCCGGGGGGAGACCCAGTACTTC.

CDR3 in DNA: TGTGCCAGCAGCCAAGCTCCGGGACAGCCTGTTCAAGCTTTCTTT. This sequence encodes CASSQAPGQPVQAFF. This chain uses TRBV4-2 with TRBJ1-1; 7 bases agree with TRBD1. V trimming: 1 base; J trimming: 9 bases; junction bases outside the gene matches: 11. The CDR3 runs to 15 residues. In germline, CDR1 is LGHNA, CDR2 YNFKEQ.

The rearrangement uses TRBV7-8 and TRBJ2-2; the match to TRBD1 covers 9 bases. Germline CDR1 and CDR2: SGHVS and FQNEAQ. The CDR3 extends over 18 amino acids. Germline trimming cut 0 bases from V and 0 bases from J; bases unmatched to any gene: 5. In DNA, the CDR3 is TGTGCCAGCAGCTTAGCGAGACAGGGGGGGACGAACACCGGGGAGCTGTTTTTT. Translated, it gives CASSLARQGGTNTGELFF.

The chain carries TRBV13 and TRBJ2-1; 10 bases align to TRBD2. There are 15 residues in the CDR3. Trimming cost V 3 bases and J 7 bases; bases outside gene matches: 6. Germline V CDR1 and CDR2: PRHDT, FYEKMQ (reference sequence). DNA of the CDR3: TGTGCCAGCAGCTTGGGCCTAGCGGGAGAGAATGAGCAGTTCTTC. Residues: CASSLGLAGENEQFF.

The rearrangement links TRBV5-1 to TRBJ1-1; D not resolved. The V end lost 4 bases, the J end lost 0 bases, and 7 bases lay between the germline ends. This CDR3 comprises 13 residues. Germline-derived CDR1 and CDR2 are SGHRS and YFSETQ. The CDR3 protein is CASSVDMNTEAFF. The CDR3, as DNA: TGCGCCAGCAGCGTAGACATGAACACTGAAGCTTTCTTT.

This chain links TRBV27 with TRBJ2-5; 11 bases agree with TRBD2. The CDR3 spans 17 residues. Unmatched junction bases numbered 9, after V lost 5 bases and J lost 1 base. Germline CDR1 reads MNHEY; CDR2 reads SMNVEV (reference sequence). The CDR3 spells CASSGIPSGGFQETQYF. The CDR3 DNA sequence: TGTGCCAGCAGTGGTATTCCTAGCGGGGGGTTCCAAGAGACCCAGTACTTC.

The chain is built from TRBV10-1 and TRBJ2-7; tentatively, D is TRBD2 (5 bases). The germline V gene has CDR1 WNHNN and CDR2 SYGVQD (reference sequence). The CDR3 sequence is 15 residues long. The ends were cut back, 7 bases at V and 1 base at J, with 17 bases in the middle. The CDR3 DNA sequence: TGCGCCAGCATCCTAGGTAGCGAAGAATCCTACGAGCAGTACTTC. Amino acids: CASILGSEESYEQYF.

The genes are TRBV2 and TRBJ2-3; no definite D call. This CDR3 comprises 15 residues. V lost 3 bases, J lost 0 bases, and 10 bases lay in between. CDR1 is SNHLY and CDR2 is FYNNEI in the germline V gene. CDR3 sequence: CASSDLAASTDTQYF. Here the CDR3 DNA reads TGTGCCAGCAGTGATCTCGCGGCTAGCACAGATACGCAGTATTTT.

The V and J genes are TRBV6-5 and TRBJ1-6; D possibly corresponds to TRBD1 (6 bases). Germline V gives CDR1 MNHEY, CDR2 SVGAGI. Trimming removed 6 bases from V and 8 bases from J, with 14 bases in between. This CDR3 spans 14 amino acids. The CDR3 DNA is TGTGCCAGCAGCACACGGGACAAGTATTCACCCCTCCACTTT. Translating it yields CASSTRDKYSPLHF.

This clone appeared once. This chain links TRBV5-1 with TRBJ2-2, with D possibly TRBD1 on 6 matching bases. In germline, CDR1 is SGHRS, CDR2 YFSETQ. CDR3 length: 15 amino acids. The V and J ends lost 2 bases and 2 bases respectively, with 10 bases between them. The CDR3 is CASSFPQGNTGELFF. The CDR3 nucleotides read TGCGCCAGCAGCTTTCCACAGGGTAACACCGGGGAGCTGTTTTTT.

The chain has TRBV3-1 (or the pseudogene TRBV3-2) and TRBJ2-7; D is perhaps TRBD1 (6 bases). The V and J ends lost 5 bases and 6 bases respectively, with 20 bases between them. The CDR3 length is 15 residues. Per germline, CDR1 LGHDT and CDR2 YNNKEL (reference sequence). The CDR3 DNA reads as TGTGCCAGCAGCACAAACCCGACAGGTTCTGGCGAGCAGTACTTC. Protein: CASSTNPTGSGEQYF.

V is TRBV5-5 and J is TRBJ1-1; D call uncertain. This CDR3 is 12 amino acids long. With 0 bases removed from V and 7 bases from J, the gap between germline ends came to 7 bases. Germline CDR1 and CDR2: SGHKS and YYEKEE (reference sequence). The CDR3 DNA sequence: TGTGCCAGCAGCTTGGGACTGGGTGAAGCTTTCTTT. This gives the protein CASSLGLGEAFF. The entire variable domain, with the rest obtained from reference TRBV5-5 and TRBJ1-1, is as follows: DAGVTQSPTHLIKTRGQQVTLRCSPISGHKSVSWYQQVLGQGPQFIFQYYEKEERGRGNFPDRFSARQFPNYSSELNVNALLLGDSALYLCASSLGLGEAFFGQGTRLTVV.

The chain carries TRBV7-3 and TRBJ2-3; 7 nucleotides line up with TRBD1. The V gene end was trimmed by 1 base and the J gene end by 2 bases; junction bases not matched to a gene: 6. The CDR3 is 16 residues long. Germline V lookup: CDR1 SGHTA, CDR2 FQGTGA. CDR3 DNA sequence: TGTGCCAGCAGCTTAAAAATGGACAGGACCACAGATACGCAGTATTTT. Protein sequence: CASSLKMDRTTDTQYF. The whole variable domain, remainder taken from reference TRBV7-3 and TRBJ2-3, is GAGVSQTPSNKVTEKGKYVELRCDPISGHTALYWYRQSLGQGPEFLIYFQGTGAADDSGLPNDRFFAVRPEGSVSTLKIQRTERGDSAVYLCASSLKMDRTTDTQYFGPGTRLTVL.

The CDR3 nucleotides are TGTGCCAGCAGCTTAGTCGACATACGCGGCTACACCTTC. As protein: CASSLVDIRGYTF. The chain joins TRBV7-8 to TRBJ1-2; D gene unclear. The germline V and J ends were trimmed by 1 base and 8 bases, with 11 bases remaining between them. Germline V CDR1 and CDR2: SGHVS, FQNEAQ. The CDR3 totals 13 residues.

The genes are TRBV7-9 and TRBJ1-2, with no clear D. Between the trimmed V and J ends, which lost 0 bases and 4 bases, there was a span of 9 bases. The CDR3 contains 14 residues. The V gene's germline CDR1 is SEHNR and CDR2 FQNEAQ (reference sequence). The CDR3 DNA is TGTGCCAGCAGCTTAGCGTTGGGAGCCTATGGCTACACCTTC. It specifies CASSLALGAYGYTF.

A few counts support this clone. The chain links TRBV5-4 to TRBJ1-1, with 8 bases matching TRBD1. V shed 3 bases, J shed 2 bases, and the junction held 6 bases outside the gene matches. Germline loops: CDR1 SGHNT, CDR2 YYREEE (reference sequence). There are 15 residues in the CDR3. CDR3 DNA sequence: TGTGCCAGCAGCTGGGGGCAGGGGGCTAACACTGAAGCTTTCTTT. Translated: CASSWGQGANTEAFF.

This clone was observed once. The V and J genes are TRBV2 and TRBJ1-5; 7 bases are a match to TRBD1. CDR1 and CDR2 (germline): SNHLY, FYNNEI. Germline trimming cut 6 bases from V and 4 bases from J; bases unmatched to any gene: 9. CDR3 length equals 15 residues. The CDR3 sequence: CASSVRQGSNQPQHF. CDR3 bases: TGTGCCAGCAGCGTAAGACAGGGTAGTAATCAGCCCCAGCATTTT. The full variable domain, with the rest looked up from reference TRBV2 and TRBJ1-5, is EPEVTQTPSHQVTQMGQEVILRCVPISNHLYFYWYRQILGQKVEFLVSFYNNEISEKSEIFDDQFSVERPDGSNFTLKIRSTKLEDSAMYFCASSVRQGSNQPQHFGDGTRLSIL.

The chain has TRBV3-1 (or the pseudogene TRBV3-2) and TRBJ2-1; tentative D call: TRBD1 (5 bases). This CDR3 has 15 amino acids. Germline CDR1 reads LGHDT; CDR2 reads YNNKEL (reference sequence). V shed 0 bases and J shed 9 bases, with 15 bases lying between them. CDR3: CASSQDLVQGGEQFF. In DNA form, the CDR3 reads TGTGCCAGCAGCCAAGATCTTGTCCAGGGCGGTGAGCAGTTCTTC.